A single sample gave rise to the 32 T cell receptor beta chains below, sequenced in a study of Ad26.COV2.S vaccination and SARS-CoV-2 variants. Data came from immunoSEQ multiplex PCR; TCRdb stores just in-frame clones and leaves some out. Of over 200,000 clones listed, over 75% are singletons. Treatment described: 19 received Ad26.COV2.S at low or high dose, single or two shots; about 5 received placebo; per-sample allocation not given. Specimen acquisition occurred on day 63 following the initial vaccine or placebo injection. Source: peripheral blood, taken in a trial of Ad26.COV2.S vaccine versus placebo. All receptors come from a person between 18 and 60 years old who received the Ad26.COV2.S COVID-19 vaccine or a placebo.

CDR3: CASSDLAGDTDTQYF. The CDR3 nucleotides read TGTGCCAGCAGCGATTTAGCGGGAGACACAGATACGCAGTATTTT. The chain is built from TRBV28 and TRBJ2-3, with 9 nucleotides matching TRBD2. The V gene's germline CDR1 is MDHEN and CDR2 SYDVKM. The CDR3 spans 15 residues. V trimming: 6 bases; J trimming: 2 bases; junction bases outside the gene matches: 6. The entire variable domain, with the rest obtained from reference TRBV28 and TRBJ2-3, is as follows: DVKVTQSSRYLVKRTGEKVFLECVQDMDHENMFWYRQDPGLGLRLIYFSYDVKMKEKGDIPEGYSVSREKKERFSLILESASTNQTSMYLCASSDLAGDTDTQYFGPGTRLTVL.

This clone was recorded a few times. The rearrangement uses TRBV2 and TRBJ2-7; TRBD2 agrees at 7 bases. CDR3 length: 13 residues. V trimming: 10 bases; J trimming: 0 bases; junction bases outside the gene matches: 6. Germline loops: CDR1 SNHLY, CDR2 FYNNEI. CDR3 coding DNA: TGTGCCACCACTCTAGCGGACTCCTACGAGCAGTACTTC. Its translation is CATTLADSYEQYF.

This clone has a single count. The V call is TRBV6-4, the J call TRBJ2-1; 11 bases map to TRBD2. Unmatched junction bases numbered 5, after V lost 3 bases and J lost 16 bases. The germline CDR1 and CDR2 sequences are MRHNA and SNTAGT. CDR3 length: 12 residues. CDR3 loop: CASSDSGGAHFF. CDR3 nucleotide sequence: TGTGCCAGCAGTGATAGCGGGGGGGCCCATTTCTTC.

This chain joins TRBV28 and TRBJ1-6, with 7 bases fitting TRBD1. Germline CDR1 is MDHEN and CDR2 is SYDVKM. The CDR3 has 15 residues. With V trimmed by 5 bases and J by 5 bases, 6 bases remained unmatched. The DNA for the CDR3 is TGTGCCAGCAGTAACCGACAGGGCGATAATTCACCCCTCCACTTT. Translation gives CASSNRQGDNSPLHF. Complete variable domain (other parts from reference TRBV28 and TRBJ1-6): DVKVTQSSRYLVKRTGEKVFLECVQDMDHENMFWYRQDPGLGLRLIYFSYDVKMKEKGDIPEGYSVSREKKERFSLILESASTNQTSMYLCASSNRQGDNSPLHFGNGTRLTVT.

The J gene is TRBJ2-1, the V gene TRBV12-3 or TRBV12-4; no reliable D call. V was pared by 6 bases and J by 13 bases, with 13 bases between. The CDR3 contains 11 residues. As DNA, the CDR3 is TGTGCCAGCAGCTTACAGCGAGTTCAGTTCTTC. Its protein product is CASSLQRVQFF.

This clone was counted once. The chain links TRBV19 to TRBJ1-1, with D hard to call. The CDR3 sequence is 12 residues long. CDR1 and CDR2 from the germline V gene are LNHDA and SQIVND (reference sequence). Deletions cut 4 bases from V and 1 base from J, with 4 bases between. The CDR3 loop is CASSTENTEAFF. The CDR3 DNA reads TGTGCCAGTAGTACGGAGAACACTGAAGCTTTCTTT.

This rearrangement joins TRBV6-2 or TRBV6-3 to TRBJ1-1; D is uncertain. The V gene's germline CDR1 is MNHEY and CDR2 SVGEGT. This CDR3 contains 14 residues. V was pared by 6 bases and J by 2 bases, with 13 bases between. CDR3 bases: TGTGCCAGCAGCGACCCGGGGAGAAACACTGAAGCTTTCTTT. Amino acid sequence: CASSDPGRNTEAFF.

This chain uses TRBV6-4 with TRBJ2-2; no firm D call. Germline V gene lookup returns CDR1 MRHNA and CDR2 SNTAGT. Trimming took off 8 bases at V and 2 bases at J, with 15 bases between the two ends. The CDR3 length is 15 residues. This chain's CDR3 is CASSRTAVNTGELFF. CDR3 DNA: TGTGCCAGCTCTCGGACCGCCGTTAACACCGGGGAGCTGTTTTTT.

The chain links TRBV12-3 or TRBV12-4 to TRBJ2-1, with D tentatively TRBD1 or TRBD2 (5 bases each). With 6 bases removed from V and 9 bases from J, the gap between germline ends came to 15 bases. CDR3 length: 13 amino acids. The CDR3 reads CASSPKRGGEQFF. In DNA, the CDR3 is TGTGCCAGCAGCCCTAAGCGTGGGGGTGAGCAGTTCTTC.

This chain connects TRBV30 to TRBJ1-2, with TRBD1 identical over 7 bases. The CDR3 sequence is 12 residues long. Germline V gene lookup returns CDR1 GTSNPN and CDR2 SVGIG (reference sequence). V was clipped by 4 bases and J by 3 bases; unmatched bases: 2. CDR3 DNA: TGTGCCTGGACAGGGGGGGACTATGGCTACACCTTC. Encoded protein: CAWTGGDYGYTF.

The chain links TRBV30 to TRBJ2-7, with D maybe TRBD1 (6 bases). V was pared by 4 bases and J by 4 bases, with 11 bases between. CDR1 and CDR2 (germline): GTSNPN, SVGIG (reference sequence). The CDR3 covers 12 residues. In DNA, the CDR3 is TGTGCCTGGAAACAGGGCGGGTACGAGCAGTACTTC. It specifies CAWKQGGYEQYF.

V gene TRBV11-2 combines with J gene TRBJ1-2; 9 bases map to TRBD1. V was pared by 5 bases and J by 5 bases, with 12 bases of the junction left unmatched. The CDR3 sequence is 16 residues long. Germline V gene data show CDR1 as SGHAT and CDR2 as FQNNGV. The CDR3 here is CASSTNRGRLGYGYTF. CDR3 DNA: TGTGCCAGCAGCACCAACAGGGGGCGGCTGGGGTATGGCTACACCTTC.

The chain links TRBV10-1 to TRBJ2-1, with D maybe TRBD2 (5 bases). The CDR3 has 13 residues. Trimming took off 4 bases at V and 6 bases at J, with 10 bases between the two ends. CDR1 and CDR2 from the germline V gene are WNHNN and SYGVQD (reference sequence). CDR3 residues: CASSGTSFNEQFF. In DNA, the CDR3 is TGCGCCAGCAGTGGAACTAGTTTCAATGAGCAGTTCTTC.

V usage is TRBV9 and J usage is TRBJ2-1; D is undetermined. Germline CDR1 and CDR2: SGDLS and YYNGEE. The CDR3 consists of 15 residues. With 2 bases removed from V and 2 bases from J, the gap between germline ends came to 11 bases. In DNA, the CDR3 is TGTGCCAGCAGCGTTACCGGGTCTCCCTACAATGAGCAGTTCTTC. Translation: CASSVTGSPYNEQFF.

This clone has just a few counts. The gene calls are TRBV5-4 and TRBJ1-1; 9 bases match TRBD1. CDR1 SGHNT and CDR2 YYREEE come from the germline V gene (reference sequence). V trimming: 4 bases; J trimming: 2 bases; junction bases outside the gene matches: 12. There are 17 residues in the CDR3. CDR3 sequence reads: CASSNGQGQLDNTEAFF. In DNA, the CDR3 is TGTGCCAGCAGCAATGGACAGGGGCAATTGGATAACACTGAAGCTTTCTTT.

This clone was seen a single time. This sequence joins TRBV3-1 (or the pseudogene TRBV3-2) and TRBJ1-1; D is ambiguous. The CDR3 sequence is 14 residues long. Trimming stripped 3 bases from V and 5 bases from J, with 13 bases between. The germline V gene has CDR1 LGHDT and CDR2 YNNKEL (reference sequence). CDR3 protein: CASSQGAGGTEAFF. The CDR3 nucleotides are TGTGCCAGCAGCCAGGGCGCGGGTGGAACTGAAGCTTTCTTT.

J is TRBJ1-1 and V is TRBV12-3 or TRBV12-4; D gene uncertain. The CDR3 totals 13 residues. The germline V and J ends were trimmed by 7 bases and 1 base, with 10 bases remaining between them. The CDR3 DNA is TGTGCCAGCACCCCCGGAGGGAACACTGAAGCTTTCTTT. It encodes CASTPGGNTEAFF.

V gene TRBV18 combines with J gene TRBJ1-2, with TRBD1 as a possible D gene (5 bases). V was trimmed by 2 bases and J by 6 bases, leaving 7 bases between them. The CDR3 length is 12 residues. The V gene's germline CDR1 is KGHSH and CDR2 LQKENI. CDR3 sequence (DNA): TGTGCCAGCTCACCAGCCAGGGATGGCTACACCTTC. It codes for CASSPARDGYTF.

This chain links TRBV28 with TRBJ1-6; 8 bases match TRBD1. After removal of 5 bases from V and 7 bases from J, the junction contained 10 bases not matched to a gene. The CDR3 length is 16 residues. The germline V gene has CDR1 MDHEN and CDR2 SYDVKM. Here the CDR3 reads CASSPRQGRGNSPLHF. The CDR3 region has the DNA TGTGCCAGCAGTCCCCGACAGGGGAGAGGCAATTCACCCCTCCACTTT. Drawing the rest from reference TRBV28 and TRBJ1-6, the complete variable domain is DVKVTQSSRYLVKRTGEKVFLECVQDMDHENMFWYRQDPGLGLRLIYFSYDVKMKEKGDIPEGYSVSREKKERFSLILESASTNQTSMYLCASSPRQGRGNSPLHFGNGTRLTVT.

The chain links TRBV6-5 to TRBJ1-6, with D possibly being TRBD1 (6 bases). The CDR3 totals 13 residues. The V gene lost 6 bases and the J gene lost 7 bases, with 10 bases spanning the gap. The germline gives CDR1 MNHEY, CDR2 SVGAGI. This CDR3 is CASSPGVNSPLHF. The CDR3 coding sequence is TGTGCCAGCAGCCCAGGGGTGAATTCACCCCTCCACTTT.

CDR3 in amino acids: CASSVLDLAGHTGELFF. CDR3 bases: TGTGCCAGCAGCGTATTGGATCTAGCGGGGCACACCGGGGAGCTGTTTTTT. The V and J genes are TRBV9 and TRBJ2-2; TRBD2 agrees at 9 bases. The junction had 7 bases not matched to a gene; V was cut back by 1 base and J by 3 bases. In germline, CDR1 is SGDLS, CDR2 YYNGEE. This CDR3 is 17 amino acids long.

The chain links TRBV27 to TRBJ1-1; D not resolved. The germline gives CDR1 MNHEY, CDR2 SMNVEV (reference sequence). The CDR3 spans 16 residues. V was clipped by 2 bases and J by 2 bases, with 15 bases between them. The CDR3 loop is CASSLGRLNSNTEAFF. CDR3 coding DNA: TGTGCCAGCAGTTTAGGTCGGCTAAACTCAAACACTGAAGCTTTCTTT.

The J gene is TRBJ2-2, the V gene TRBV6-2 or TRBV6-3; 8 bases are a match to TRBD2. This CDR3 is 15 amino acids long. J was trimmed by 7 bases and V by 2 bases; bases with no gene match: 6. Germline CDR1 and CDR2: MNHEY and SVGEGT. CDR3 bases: TGTGCCAGCAGTTACGCCCGGACTAGCCGCGGGGAGCTGTTTTTT. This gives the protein CASSYARTSRGELFF.

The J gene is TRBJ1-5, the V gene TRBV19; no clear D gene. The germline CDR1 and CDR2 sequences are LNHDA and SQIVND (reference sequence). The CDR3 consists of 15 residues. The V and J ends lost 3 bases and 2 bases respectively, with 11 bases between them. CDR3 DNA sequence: TGTGCCAGTAGTATTAGCGGGTTTGGCAATCAGCCCCAGCATTTT. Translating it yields CASSISGFGNQPQHF.

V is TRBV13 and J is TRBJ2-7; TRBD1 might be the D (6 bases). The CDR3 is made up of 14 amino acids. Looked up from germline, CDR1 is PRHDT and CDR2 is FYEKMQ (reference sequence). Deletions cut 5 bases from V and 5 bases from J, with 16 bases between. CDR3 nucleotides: TGTGCCAGCAGCCCCATGGGGGCGCGGGACGAGCAGTACTTC. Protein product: CASSPMGARDEQYF.

CDR3 bases: TGTGCCACCAGCAGACCCTGGACCCACCCGGGGAACATTCAGTACTTC. It codes for CATSRPWTHPGNIQYF. The chain couples TRBV15 to TRBJ2-4, with D possibly being TRBD2 (5 bases). The CDR3 covers 16 residues. V was trimmed by 2 bases and J by 7 bases, leaving 18 bases between them. CDR1 and CDR2 from the germline V gene are LNHNV and YYDKDF (reference sequence). Full variable domain (outside the CDR3, taken from reference TRBV15 and TRBJ2-4): DAMVIQNPRYQVTQFGKPVTLSCSQTLNHNVMYWYQQKSSQAPKLLFHYYDKDFNNEADTPDNFQSRRPNTSFCFLDIRSPGLGDTAMYLCATSRPWTHPGNIQYFGAGTRLSVL.

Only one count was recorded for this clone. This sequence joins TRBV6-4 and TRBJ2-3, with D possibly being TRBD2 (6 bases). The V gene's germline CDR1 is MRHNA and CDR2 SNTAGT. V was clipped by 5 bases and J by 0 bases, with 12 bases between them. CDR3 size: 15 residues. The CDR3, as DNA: TGTGCCAGCAGTTTAAGCGGGTACAGCACAGATACGCAGTATTTT. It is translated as CASSLSGYSTDTQYF.

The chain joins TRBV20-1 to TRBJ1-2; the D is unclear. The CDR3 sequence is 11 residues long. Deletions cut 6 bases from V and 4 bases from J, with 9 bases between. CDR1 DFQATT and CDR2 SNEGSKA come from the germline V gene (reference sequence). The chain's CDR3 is CSASQVYGYTF. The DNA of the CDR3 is TGCAGTGCCTCGCAGGTCTATGGCTACACCTTC.

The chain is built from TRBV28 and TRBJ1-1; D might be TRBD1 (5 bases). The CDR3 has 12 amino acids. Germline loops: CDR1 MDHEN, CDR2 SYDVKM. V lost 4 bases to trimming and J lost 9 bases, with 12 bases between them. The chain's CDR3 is CASSSWEGQAFF. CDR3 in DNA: TGTGCCAGCAGTTCGTGGGAGGGGCAAGCTTTCTTT.

As DNA, the CDR3 is TGTGCCAGCAGCCCCCCCCCGGGATCCTCTGGAAACACCATATATTTT. Translating it yields CASSPPPGSSGNTIYF. This chain uses TRBV7-9 with TRBJ1-3; D ambiguous. V lost 5 bases to trimming and J lost 0 bases, with 14 bases between them. The length of the CDR3 is 16 residues. CDR1 SEHNR and CDR2 FQNEAQ come from the germline V gene (reference sequence).

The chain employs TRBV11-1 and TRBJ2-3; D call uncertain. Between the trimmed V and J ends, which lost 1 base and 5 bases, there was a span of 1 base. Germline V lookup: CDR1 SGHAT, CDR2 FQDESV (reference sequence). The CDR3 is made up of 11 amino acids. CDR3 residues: CASSLGDTQYF. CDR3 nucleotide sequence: TGTGCCAGCAGCTTAGGAGATACGCAGTATTTT. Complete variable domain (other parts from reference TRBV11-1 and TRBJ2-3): EAEVAQSPRYKITEKSQAVAFWCDPISGHATLYWYRQILGQGPELLVQFQDESVVDDSQLPKDRFSAERLKGVDSTLKIQPAELGDSAMYLCASSLGDTQYFGPGTRLTVL.

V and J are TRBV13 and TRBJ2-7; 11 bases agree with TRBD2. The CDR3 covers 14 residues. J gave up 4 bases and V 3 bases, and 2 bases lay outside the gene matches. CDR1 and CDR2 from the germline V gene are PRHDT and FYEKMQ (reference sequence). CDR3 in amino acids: CASSLTSGVYEQYF. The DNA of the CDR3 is TGTGCCAGCAGCTTGACTAGCGGGGTATACGAGCAGTACTTC.